The 26 T cell receptor beta chains below were found in one sample sequenced in a study of T cells in Graves' hyperthyroidism and ophthalmopathy. It was RNA transcripts that yielded the amplified TCR beta CDR3 regions. The HTBI primer set drove a first-round RT-PCR of the TCR CDR3. TCRdb used MiXCR to reprocess the multiplex PCR reads, holding one entry per CDR3 protein. The sample has 700,000 or so distinct CDR3 sequences, more than 14% seen once; the top ten hold around 13%. Source material: blood. The receptor set was obtained from a woman aged 45-65 years with Graves' ophthalmopathy.

This clonotype has ten or more counts. The rearrangement uses TRBV7-2 and TRBJ1-1; D gene unclear. The CDR3 is 17 residues long. Trimming pared 1 base from V and 1 base from J, leaving 16 bases between. CDR1 is SGHTA and CDR2 is FQGNSA in the germline V gene. In nucleotides, the CDR3 is TGTGCCAGCAGCTTAGTTCCAGGACCACCACGGAACACTGAAGCTTTCTTT. Translated, it gives CASSLVPGPPRNTEAFF.

This clonotype was seen more than once but under ten times. V usage is TRBV12-3 or TRBV12-4 and J usage is TRBJ1-4; no reliable D call. V was trimmed by 1 base and J by 1 base, leaving 10 bases between them. This CDR3 spans 16 amino acids. The CDR3 region has the DNA TGTGCCAGCAGTTTAGGGGTGATTTTAACTAATGAAAAACTGTTTTTT. Translation: CASSLGVILTNEKLFF.

This clonotype has a handful of counts. The chain combines TRBV4-1 with TRBJ1-4; a possible D gene is TRBD1 (5 bases). This CDR3 has 17 amino acids. Trimming cost V 1 base and J 3 bases, with 15 bases left between them. CDR1 is MGHRA, CDR2 YSYEKL, per germline. As DNA, the CDR3 is TGCGCCAGCAGCCAAGTGCTGACAGCCGGACCTAATGAAAAACTGTTTTTT. It yields the protein CASSQVLTAGPNEKLFF.

This clonotype has a count of ten or more. This chain joins TRBV10-3 and TRBJ2-7; D gene uncertain. The length of the CDR3 is 13 residues. V gave up 0 bases and J gave up 6 bases, with 9 bases separating them. CDR1 ENHRY and CDR2 SYGVKD come from the germline V gene. CDR3: CAISESDAPEQYF. The DNA for the CDR3 is TGTGCCATCAGTGAGTCGGACGCCCCCGAGCAGTACTTC.

This clonotype appeared a few times. A much larger clone is a single base away; this may be a read error. This chain joins TRBV3-1 and TRBJ2-1; 8 nucleotides agree with TRBD2. Germline V gene lookup returns CDR1 LGHDT and CDR2 YNNKEL (reference sequence). There are 16 residues in the CDR3. This CDR3 is CAGSQGTGGVSNEQFF. The CDR3 bases are TGTGCCGGCAGCCAAGGGACGGGAGGGGTAAGCAATGAGCAGTTCTTC.

CDR3 protein: CAISVAREGEQFF. The DNA for the CDR3 is TGTGCCATCAGTGTTGCTCGGGAGGGTGAGCAGTTCTTC. The chain has TRBV10-3 and TRBJ2-1; 8 bases map to TRBD2. Germline V gives CDR1 ENHRY, CDR2 SYGVKD. The CDR3 contains 13 residues. The ends lost 4 bases at V and 9 bases at J; junction bases unmatched: 5.

The rearrangement joins TRBV13 to TRBJ2-3; no reliable D call. Trimming took off 3 bases at V and 6 bases at J, with 13 bases between the two ends. Germline V gives CDR1 PRHDT, CDR2 FYEKMQ (reference sequence). The CDR3 loop spans 14 amino acids. In nucleotides, the CDR3 is TGTGCCAGCAGCTTCAGGCAGCGCGGTGATACGCAGTATTTT. Translation: CASSFRQRGDTQYF.

This clonotype has only a few counts. The rearrangement joins TRBV30 to TRBJ1-2; D call uncertain. Germline V gene lookup returns CDR1 GTSNPN and CDR2 SVGIG (reference sequence). The CDR3 sequence is 16 residues long. Trimming left V 2 bases short and J 0 bases short, with 16 bases between. CDR3 residues: CAWSSRHRTSNYGYTF. CDR3 nucleotide sequence: TGTGCCTGGAGTTCCAGACACCGAACGTCTAACTATGGCTACACCTTC.

This clonotype appeared a few times. This chain links TRBV4-3 with TRBJ2-3; weak D call: TRBD2 (6 bases). The V gene lost 0 bases and the J gene lost 1 base, with 17 bases spanning the gap. CDR1 and CDR2 from the germline V gene are LGHNA and YSLEER. The CDR3 spans 18 residues. The CDR3 DNA is TGCGCCAGCAGCCAAGAAATGACGACGGCTAGCGGCACAGATACGCAGTATTTT. Its protein is CASSQEMTTASGTDTQYF.

This clonotype was observed at least ten times. This chain connects TRBV2 to TRBJ2-3; 9 bases map to TRBD1. This CDR3 is 15 amino acids long. Trimming took 7 bases from V and 0 from J; bases not matched to a gene: 5. From germline, CDR1 is SNHLY and CDR2 FYNNEI. CDR3 sequence reads: CASMPGQGSTDTQYF. As DNA, the CDR3 is TGTGCCAGCATGCCGGGACAGGGAAGCACAGATACGCAGTATTTT.

The CDR3 protein is CASSQGLMGGTGELFF. For the CDR3, the DNA is TGCGCCAGCAGCCAAGGACTCATGGGGGGCACCGGGGAGCTGTTTTTT. The chain has TRBV4-3 and TRBJ2-2; the D gene is possibly TRBD2 (6 bases). The V gene's germline CDR1 is LGHNA and CDR2 YSLEER. The CDR3 has 16 amino acids. The ends were cut back, 1 base at V and 4 bases at J, with 13 bases in the middle.

In its sample, this clonotype was seen many times. The J gene is TRBJ2-1, the V gene TRBV7-6; 9 positions agree with TRBD1. CDR1 and CDR2 from the germline V gene are SGHVS and FNYEAQ. Trimming at V came to 5 bases and at J to 4 bases, leaving 6 bases not matched to a gene. The CDR3 loop spans 15 amino acids. CDR3 residues: CASSIGTGTYNEQFF. The CDR3, as DNA: TGTGCCAGCAGCATTGGGACAGGGACATACAATGAGCAGTTCTTC.

This clonotype was counted ten times or more. CDR3 bases: TGTGCCAGCAGCAGGGCAGGGGTTGGTCAGCCCCAGCATTTT. It encodes CASSRAGVGQPQHF. V is TRBV6-2 or TRBV6-3 and J is TRBJ1-5; a weak D match, TRBD1 (6 bases). The CDR3 contains 14 residues. Looked up from germline, CDR1 is MNHEY and CDR2 is SVGEGT. V was trimmed by 6 bases and J by 6 bases, leaving 15 bases between them.

This clonotype occurred many times. J is TRBJ2-1 and V is TRBV7-8; 10 bases line up with TRBD2. The length of the CDR3 is 17 residues. CDR1 SGHVS and CDR2 FQNEAQ come from the germline V gene. The trim removed 2 bases at V and 2 bases at J, leaving 6 bases unmatched. CDR3 residues: CASSLRASGSPYNEQFF. CDR3 coding DNA: TGTGCCAGCAGCTTAAGGGCTAGCGGGAGTCCCTACAATGAGCAGTTCTTC.

This clonotype was detected many times. The chain recombines TRBV7-2 with TRBJ2-5, with a weak D call TRBD2 (6 bases). V gave up 5 bases and J gave up 2 bases, with 9 bases separating them. The CDR3 is 13 residues long. Germline values: CDR1 SGHTA, CDR2 FQGNSA. CDR3 loop: CASSPTRQETQYF. For the CDR3, the DNA is TGTGCCAGCAGCCCGACTAGGCAAGAGACCCAGTACTTC. The full variable domain, with the rest looked up from reference TRBV7-2 and TRBJ2-5, is GAGVSQSPSNKVTEKGKDVELRCDPISGHTALYWYRQSLGQGLEFLIYFQGNSAPDKSGLPSDRFSAERTGGSVSTLTIQRTQQEDSAVYLCASSPTRQETQYFGPGTRLLVL.

This clonotype came up many times. V and J are TRBV5-1 and TRBJ1-2; possible D gene TRBD1, 6 bases. CDR3 length equals 14 residues. Germline loops: CDR1 SGHRS, CDR2 YFSETQ. Trimming took 0 bases from V and 4 from J, leaving 10 bases between them. The CDR3 loop reads CASSLGGRVYGYTF. DNA for the CDR3: TGCGCCAGCAGCTTGGGGGGGCGAGTCTATGGCTACACCTTC.

This clonotype was recorded at least ten times. The V gene is TRBV27, the J gene TRBJ1-2; D remains unclear. The CDR3 loop spans 14 amino acids. Germline-derived CDR1 and CDR2 are MNHEY and SMNVEV (reference sequence). Trimming removed 6 bases at V and 10 bases at J, with 21 bases between. The CDR3 here is CASRVGAPLTHYTF. CDR3 DNA: TGTGCCAGCAGGGTCGGAGCACCCTTGACTCACTACACCTTC.

Note on this clonotype: A read error may explain this, as a much larger clone is one base away. DNA of the CDR3: TGTGCCAGCAGTTTCATGACAGGGGTAATAGATACGCAGTATTTT. Translation: CASSFMTGVIDTQYF. V usage is TRBV27 and J usage is TRBJ2-3, with 8 bases lining up with TRBD1. V lost 3 bases to trimming and J lost 5 bases; unmatched junction nucleotides: 7. The germline V gene encodes CDR1 MNHEY and CDR2 SMNVEV (reference sequence). The CDR3 runs to 15 residues.

The chain has TRBV29-1 and TRBJ2-3, with 8 positions matching TRBD2. Germline assignment: CDR1 SQVTM and CDR2 ANQGSEA. The J segment lost 0 bases and the V segment lost 4 bases, leaving 9 bases of the junction unmatched. The length of the CDR3 is 16 residues. For the CDR3, the DNA is TGCAGCGTTGTAGCGGGGCCAGATTCTAGCACAGATACGCAGTATTTT. Translation gives CSVVAGPDSSTDTQYF.

This clonotype was recorded at least ten times. The CDR3 loop reads CASSSNDRLYYEQYF. The CDR3 nucleotides are TGTGCCAGCTCATCGAACGACAGACTATACTACGAGCAGTACTTC. This rearrangement joins TRBV18 to TRBJ2-7, with D perhaps assigned TRBD1 or TRBD2 (5 bases each). Between the trimmed V and J ends, which lost 5 bases and 3 bases, there was a span of 17 bases. Germline V lookup: CDR1 KGHSH, CDR2 LQKENI. The CDR3 length is 15 residues.

This clonotype was picked up many times. The CDR3, as DNA: TGCAGTGCTAGTCAGGGGGTGGATGAGCAGTTCTTC. The encoded protein is CSASQGVDEQFF. This chain uses TRBV20-1 with TRBJ2-1, with 7 bases matching TRBD1. With 3 bases clipped from V and 8 bases from J, the junction kept 4 bases outside the gene matches. The CDR3 has 12 amino acids. Germline V gives CDR1 DFQATT, CDR2 SNEGSKA (reference sequence).

CDR3 coding DNA: TGCAGCGTTGAGGGACAGGGGAAAGACAATGAGCAGTTCTTC. Translation gives CSVEGQGKDNEQFF. This chain uses TRBV29-1 with TRBJ2-1; 10 bases line up with TRBD1. The CDR3 consists of 14 residues. V was clipped by 3 bases and J by 5 bases; unmatched bases: 4. Germline loops: CDR1 SQVTM, CDR2 ANQGSEA.

V is TRBV25-1 and J is TRBJ1-6; 9 bases align to TRBD1. V lost 4 bases to trimming and J lost 14 bases; unmatched junction nucleotides: 6. CDR3 length: 13 amino acids. Germline lookup yields CDR1 MGHDK and CDR2 SYGVNS. The CDR3 is CASSAYRGHALHF. The DNA for the CDR3 is TGTGCCAGCAGTGCCTACAGGGGGCACGCCCTCCACTTT.

CDR3 sequence: CASSQDRLLWAYGYTF. The CDR3 DNA reads TGCGCCAGCAGCCAAGATCGACTGCTATGGGCCTATGGCTACACCTTC. This chain joins TRBV4-1 and TRBJ1-2; D is unclear. Trimming took 0 bases from V and 4 from J, leaving 15 bases between them. CDR1 MGHRA and CDR2 YSYEKL come from the germline V gene. CDR3 length equals 16 residues.

This clonotype has a count of ten or more. This chain links TRBV12-5 with TRBJ1-1; D is possibly TRBD1 (6 bases). The CDR3 loop spans 13 amino acids. V was cut by 7 bases and J by 6 bases, with 15 bases left in between. Germline V gives CDR1 LGHNT, CDR2 FRNRAP. CDR3 coding DNA: TGTGCTAGTGCCCTCCAAGGGGGGCCTGAAGCTTTCTTT. Its protein product is CASALQGGPEAFF.

At least ten counts were recorded for this clonotype. The CDR3 region has the DNA TGCAGTGCTAGCAAAAGTACTTCGAACACTGAAGCTTTCTTT. Translating gives CSASKSTSNTEAFF. The chain links TRBV20-1 to TRBJ1-1; D not resolved. Germline CDR1 is DFQATT and CDR2 is SNEGSKA (reference sequence). The V end was cut by 3 bases, the J end by 1 base, with 12 bases between. The CDR3 length is 14 residues.